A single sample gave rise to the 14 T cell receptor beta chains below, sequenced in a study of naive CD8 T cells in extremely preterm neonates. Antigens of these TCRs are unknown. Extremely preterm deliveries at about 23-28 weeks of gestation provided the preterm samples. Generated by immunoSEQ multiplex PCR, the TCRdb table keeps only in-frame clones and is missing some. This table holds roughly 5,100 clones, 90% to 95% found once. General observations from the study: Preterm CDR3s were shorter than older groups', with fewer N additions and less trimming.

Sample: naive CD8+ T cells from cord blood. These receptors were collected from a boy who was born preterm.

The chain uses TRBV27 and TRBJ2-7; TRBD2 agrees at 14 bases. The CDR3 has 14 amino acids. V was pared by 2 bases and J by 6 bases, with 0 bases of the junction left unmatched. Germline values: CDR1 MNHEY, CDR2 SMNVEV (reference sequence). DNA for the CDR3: TGTGCCAGCAGTTTAGGGACTAGCGGGAGCGAGCAGTACTTC. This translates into CASSLGTSGSEQYF.

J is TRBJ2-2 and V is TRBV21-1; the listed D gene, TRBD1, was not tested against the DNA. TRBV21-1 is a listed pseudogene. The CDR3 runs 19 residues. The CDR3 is CASSTSYTGTFGEAGELFF. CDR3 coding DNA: TGTGCCAGCAGCACCTCATATACCGGGACATTCGGTGAGGCCGGGGAGCTGTTTTTT.

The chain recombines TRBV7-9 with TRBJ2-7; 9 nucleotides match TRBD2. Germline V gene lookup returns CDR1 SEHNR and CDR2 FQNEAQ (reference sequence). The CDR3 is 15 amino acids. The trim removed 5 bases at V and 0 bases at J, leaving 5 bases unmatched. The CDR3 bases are TGTGCCAGCAGCCAAGGACTAGCGAGCTCCTACGAGCAGTACTTC. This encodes CASSQGLASSYEQYF.

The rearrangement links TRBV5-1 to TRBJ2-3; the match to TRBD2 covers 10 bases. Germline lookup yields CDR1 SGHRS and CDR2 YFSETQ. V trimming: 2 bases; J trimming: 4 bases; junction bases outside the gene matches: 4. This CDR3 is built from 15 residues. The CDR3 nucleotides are TGCGCCAGCAGCTTAAGCGGGAGGGCGGCAGATACGCAGTATTTT. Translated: CASSLSGRAADTQYF. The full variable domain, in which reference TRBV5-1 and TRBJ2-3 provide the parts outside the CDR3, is KAGVTQTPRYLIKTRGQQVTLSCSPISGHRSVSWYQQTPGQGLQFLFEYFSETQRNKGNFPGRFSGRQFSNSRSEMNVSTLELGDSALYLCASSLSGRAADTQYFGPGTRLTVL.

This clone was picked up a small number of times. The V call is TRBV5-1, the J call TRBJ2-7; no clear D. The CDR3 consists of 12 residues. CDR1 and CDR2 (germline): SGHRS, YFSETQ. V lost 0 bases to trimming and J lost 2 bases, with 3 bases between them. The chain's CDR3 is CASSLDTYEQYF. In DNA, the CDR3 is TGCGCCAGCAGCTTGGACACCTACGAGCAGTACTTC.

The DNA of the CDR3 is TGTGCCAGCAGTCAGGGGGCCTATGGCTACACCTTC. Translating it yields CASSQGAYGYTF. The rearrangement uses TRBV6-5 and TRBJ1-2; TRBD1 agrees at 8 bases. The CDR3 length is 12 residues. V dropped 5 bases and J dropped 4; count of bases not matched to a gene: 0. Germline V gene lookup returns CDR1 MNHEY and CDR2 SVGAGI.

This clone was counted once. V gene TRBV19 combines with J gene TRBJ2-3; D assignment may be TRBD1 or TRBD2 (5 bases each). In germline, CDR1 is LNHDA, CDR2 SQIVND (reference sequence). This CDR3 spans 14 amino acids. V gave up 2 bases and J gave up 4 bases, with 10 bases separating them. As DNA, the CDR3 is TGTGCCAGTAGTATACTGGGGGTGGCAGATACGCAGTATTTT. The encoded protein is CASSILGVADTQYF.

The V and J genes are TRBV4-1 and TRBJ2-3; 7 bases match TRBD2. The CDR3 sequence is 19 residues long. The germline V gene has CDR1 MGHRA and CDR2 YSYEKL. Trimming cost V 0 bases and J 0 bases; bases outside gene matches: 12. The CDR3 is CASSQDRASGNPSTDTQYF. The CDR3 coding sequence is TGCGCCAGCAGCCAAGATCGGGCTAGCGGTAACCCTAGCACAGATACGCAGTATTTT.

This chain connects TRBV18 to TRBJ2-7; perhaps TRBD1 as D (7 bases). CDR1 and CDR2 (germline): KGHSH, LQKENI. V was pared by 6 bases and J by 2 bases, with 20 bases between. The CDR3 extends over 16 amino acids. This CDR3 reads CASSTRGPGGTYEQYF. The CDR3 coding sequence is TGTGCCAGCTCCACCAGGGGTCCAGGGGGGACCTACGAGCAGTACTTC. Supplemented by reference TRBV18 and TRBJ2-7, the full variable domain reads NAGVMQNPRHLVRRRGQEARLRCSPMKGHSHVYWYRQLPEEGLKFMVYLQKENIIDESGMPKERFSAEFPKEGPSILRIQQVVRGDSAAYFCASSTRGPGGTYEQYFGPGTRLTVT.

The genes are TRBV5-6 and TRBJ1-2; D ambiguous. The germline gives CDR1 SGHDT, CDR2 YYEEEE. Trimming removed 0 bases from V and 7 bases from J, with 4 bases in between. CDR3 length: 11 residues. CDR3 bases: TGTGCCAGCAGCTTGGGGGGTGGCTACACCTTC. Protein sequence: CASSLGGGYTF.

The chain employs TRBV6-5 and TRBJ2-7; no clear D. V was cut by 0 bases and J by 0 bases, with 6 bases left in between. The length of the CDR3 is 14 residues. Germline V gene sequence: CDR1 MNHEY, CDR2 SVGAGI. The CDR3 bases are TGTGCCAGCAGTTACTCAGGCCACTCCTACGAGCAGTACTTC. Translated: CASSYSGHSYEQYF.

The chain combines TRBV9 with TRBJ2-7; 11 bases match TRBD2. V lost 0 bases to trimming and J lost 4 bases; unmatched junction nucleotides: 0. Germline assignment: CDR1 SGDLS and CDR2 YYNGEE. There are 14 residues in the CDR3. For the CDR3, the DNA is TGTGCCAGCAGCGTAGCTAGCGGGAGGTACGAGCAGTACTTC. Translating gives CASSVASGRYEQYF.

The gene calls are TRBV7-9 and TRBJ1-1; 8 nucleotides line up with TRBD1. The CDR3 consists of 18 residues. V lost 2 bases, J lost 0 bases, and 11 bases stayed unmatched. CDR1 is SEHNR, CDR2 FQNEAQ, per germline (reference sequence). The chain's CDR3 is CASSLIGSRGRVNTEAFF. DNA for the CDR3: TGTGCCAGCAGCTTAATTGGCTCCAGGGGGCGAGTGAACACTGAAGCTTTCTTT.

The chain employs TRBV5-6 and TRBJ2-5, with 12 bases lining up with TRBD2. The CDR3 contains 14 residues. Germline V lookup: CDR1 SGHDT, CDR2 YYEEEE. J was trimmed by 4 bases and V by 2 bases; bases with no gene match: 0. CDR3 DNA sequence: TGTGCCAGCAGCTTACTAGCGGGAGGAGAGACCCAGTACTTC. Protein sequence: CASSLLAGGETQYF.